The 19 T cell receptor beta chains below all came from one sample that was sequenced in a study of vaccination effects on CD4 cells after COVID-19. The antigens of these receptors remain unknown. Sequencing in the ViraFEST assay came after antigen-specific CD4+ T cells had been expanded with viral peptide pools, which were used to stimulate PBMC. Culture proceeded for approximately nine days, and CD4+ T cells were then isolated. No vaccinee had earlier SARS-CoV-2 infection, and nucleocapsid antibodies were negative. Clones were read by immunoSEQ multiplex PCR, and TCRdb kept only the in-frame ones, dropping some. The data hold roughly 75,000 clones, with approximately 70% observed a single time. The sample in question was CD4+ T cells from PBMCs cultured with HCoV-OC43 spike peptides, obtained before COVID-19 vaccination. As to subset: HCoV-OC43 spike overlapping peptide pool stimulation. These receptor sequences come from a human donor who received a COVID-19 vaccine.

CDR3 sequence: CASIPLRGMAEAFF. CDR3 sequence (DNA): TGTGCCAGTATCCCCTTGAGGGGCATGGCTGAAGCTTTCTTT. The V call is TRBV19, the J call TRBJ1-1; maybe TRBD1 (5 bases). The CDR3 is 14 amino acids. Trimming cost V 7 bases and J 6 bases, with 18 bases left between them. The germline gives CDR1 LNHDA, CDR2 SQIVND (reference sequence).

This chain links TRBV5-6 with TRBJ1-3; D is ambiguous. The V end lost 4 bases, the J end lost 0 bases, and 8 bases lay between the germline ends. CDR1 SGHDT and CDR2 YYEEEE come from the germline V gene. The CDR3 contains 14 residues. CDR3 in DNA: TGTGCCAGCAGCCGATTCGACTCTGGAAACACCATATATTTT. Its translation is CASSRFDSGNTIYF.

The chain joins TRBV18 to TRBJ2-2; D remains unclear. Germline V CDR1 and CDR2: KGHSH, LQKENI. V lost 8 bases to trimming and J lost 1 base, with 5 bases between them. This CDR3 is 12 amino acids long. CDR3 sequence: CASQENTGELFF. In DNA, the CDR3 is TGTGCCAGCCAGGAGAACACCGGGGAGCTGTTTTTT.

The chain has TRBV11-1 and TRBJ1-2; the D is unclear. V was pared by 1 base and J by 6 bases, with 12 bases between. The length of the CDR3 is 14 residues. CDR1 and CDR2 from the germline V gene are SGHAT and FQDESV (reference sequence). CDR3 coding DNA: TGTGCCAGCAGCTTAGGGTCCACAGATGATGGCTACACCTTC. Protein sequence: CASSLGSTDDGYTF.

In its sample, this clone was seen a few times. The chain uses TRBV5-4 and TRBJ1-2; D gene ambiguous. V shed 1 base and J shed 6 bases, with 10 bases lying between them. Germline CDR1 reads SGHNT; CDR2 reads YYREEE (reference sequence). The CDR3 consists of 13 residues. The CDR3 here is CASSLNREDGYTF. The CDR3 coding sequence is TGTGCCAGCAGCTTGAATAGGGAGGATGGCTACACCTTC.

The gene calls are TRBV2 and TRBJ1-4; D is unresolved. This CDR3 has 14 amino acids. The germline V and J ends were trimmed by 1 base and 5 bases, with 8 bases remaining between them. Germline CDR1 SNHLY, CDR2 FYNNEI. In DNA, the CDR3 is TGTGCCAGCAGTGAAGAGGGAGGGAATGAAAAACTGTTTTTT. Protein product: CASSEEGGNEKLFF.

The chain recombines TRBV6-6 with TRBJ2-3; no clear D. Germline lookup yields CDR1 MNHNY and CDR2 SVGAGI (reference sequence). V was trimmed by 7 bases and J by 0 bases, leaving 5 bases between them. The CDR3 is made up of 12 amino acids. Here the CDR3 DNA reads TGTGCCAGCACCCCAAGCACAGATACGCAGTATTTT. It translates to CASTPSTDTQYF.

This sequence joins TRBV10-2 and TRBJ1-1; D may be TRBD1 (6 bases). V lost 7 bases to trimming and J lost 5 bases, with 17 bases between them. CDR3 size: 14 residues. Germline CDR1 and CDR2: WSHSY and SAAADI. CDR3 region: CASNTLGGSTEAFF. CDR3 DNA: TGCGCCAGCAACACTTTAGGGGGGAGTACTGAAGCTTTCTTT.

The chain is built from TRBV7-9 and TRBJ2-7; D remains ambiguous. CDR1 and CDR2 from the germline V gene are SEHNR and FQNEAQ (reference sequence). V was cut by 1 base and J by 6 bases, with 10 bases left in between. The CDR3 runs to 13 residues. The CDR3 sequence is CASSLEVAREQYV. For the CDR3, the DNA is TGTGCCAGCAGCTTAGAAGTGGCGCGCGAGCAGTACGTC.

The rearrangement joins TRBV4-1 to TRBJ1-3, with D unresolved. This CDR3 contains 16 residues. CDR1 is MGHRA and CDR2 is YSYEKL in the germline V gene. Trimming took 1 base from V and 0 from J, leaving 10 bases between them. CDR3 sequence (DNA): TGCGCCAGCAGCCAAGTAGTGATACGCTCTGGAAACACCATATATTTT. As protein: CASSQVVIRSGNTIYF.

The rearrangement uses TRBV18 and TRBJ1-5, with D hard to call. The CDR3 extends over 15 amino acids. CDR1 is KGHSH, CDR2 LQKENI, per germline. V was trimmed by 3 bases and J by 6 bases, leaving 15 bases between them. The CDR3 loop is CASSPLDGESQPQHF. CDR3 nucleotides: TGTGCCAGCTCACCGCTAGATGGGGAGAGTCAGCCCCAGCATTTT.

This chain links TRBV9 with TRBJ2-5; the match to TRBD1 covers 9 bases. Germline V gives CDR1 SGDLS, CDR2 YYNGEE. V shed 4 bases, J shed 5 bases, and the junction held 12 bases outside the gene matches. The CDR3 totals 16 residues. Here the CDR3 DNA reads TGTGCCAGCAGCCCCCAGAGCACAGGGGGCGTGGAGACCCAGTACTTC. It specifies CASSPQSTGGVETQYF.

The chain recombines TRBV28 with TRBJ1-4, with 8 bases identical to TRBD1. The V segment lost 7 bases and the J segment 8 bases; nucleotides outside the gene matches: 12. Germline-derived CDR1 and CDR2 are MDHEN and SYDVKM. The CDR3 length is 15 residues. The DNA for the CDR3 is TGTGCCAGCACCAAAGCCGGACAGGGTGGAGAAAAACTGTTTTTT. Amino acid sequence: CASTKAGQGGEKLFF.

The chain employs TRBV12-5 and TRBJ2-3; D gene uncertain. Trimming took off 2 bases at V and 5 bases at J, with 5 bases between the two ends. This CDR3 has 12 residues. The germline gives CDR1 LGHNT, CDR2 FRNRAP. CDR3 protein: CASGLSRDTQYF. The CDR3 nucleotides are TGTGCTAGTGGTTTGTCTAGAGATACGCAGTATTTT.

V usage is TRBV6-4 and J usage is TRBJ2-7, with 8 bases identical to TRBD2. The CDR3 is 15 residues long. Germline assignment: CDR1 MRHNA and CDR2 SNTAGT. V trimming: 4 bases; J trimming: 0 bases; junction bases outside the gene matches: 5. CDR3 sequence (DNA): TGTGCCAGCAGTGCGGGCGGGGGGCCCTCCTACGAGCAGTACGTC. As protein: CASSAGGGPSYEQYV.

The rearrangement joins TRBV19 to TRBJ1-3; D call uncertain. This CDR3 is 15 amino acids long. V lost 3 bases and J 0 bases, leaving 9 bases between the germline ends. Germline CDR1 is LNHDA and CDR2 is SQIVND (reference sequence). CDR3 region: CASSITGSSGNTIYF. CDR3 nucleotide sequence: TGTGCCAGTAGTATCACGGGGAGCTCTGGAAACACCATATATTTT.

This rearrangement joins TRBV6-5 to TRBJ1-6; D is undetermined. Trimming shortened V by 6 bases and J by 0 bases, and 9 bases separated the two germline ends. CDR1 and CDR2 (germline): MNHEY, SVGAGI. The CDR3 covers 15 residues. In DNA, the CDR3 is TGTGCCAGCAGGCCGGATCTCTCCTATAATTCACCCCTCCACTTT. It codes for CASRPDLSYNSPLHF.

This chain connects TRBV3-1 (or the pseudogene TRBV3-2) to TRBJ1-6; D call uncertain. V lost 6 bases to trimming and J lost 5 bases, with 11 bases between them. CDR1 LGHDT and CDR2 YNNKEL come from the germline V gene (reference sequence). CDR3 length: 14 amino acids. The chain's CDR3 is CASRVRSHNSPLHF. Written as DNA, the CDR3 is TGTGCCAGCAGAGTGCGTTCTCATAATTCACCCCTCCACTTT.

The CDR3 is CASSIGTGNTDTQYF. The CDR3 bases are TGCGCCAGCAGCATAGGGACGGGTAACACAGATACGCAGTATTTT. The V gene is TRBV5-1, the J gene TRBJ2-3; D might be TRBD1 or TRBD2, each matching 5 bases. The CDR3 is 15 amino acids. The V and J ends lost 4 bases and 2 bases respectively, with 14 bases between them. Germline V lookup: CDR1 SGHRS, CDR2 YFSETQ.